Listed here are 22 T cell receptor beta chains from one sample, sequenced in a study of cytomegalovirus exposure and HLA in healthy donors. It was with 60 Vbeta and 13 Jbeta primers that the PCR ran. Assay: immunoSEQ multiplex PCR; the TCRdb copy retains only in-frame clones and omits some. Of tens of thousands of clones in the sample, about two thirds are singletons; the top ten hold around 10%. Source material: PBMCs. All receptors derive from a woman aged 40 to 50 in good health and CMV-seropositive.

The CDR3, as DNA: TGTGCCAGTAGTCCAGGGAGGAATGAGCAGTTCTTC. Translating gives CASSPGRNEQFF. V gene TRBV19 combines with J gene TRBJ2-1; tentatively, D is TRBD2 (6 bases). The CDR3 is 12 residues long. The V end lost 5 bases, the J end lost 7 bases, and 9 bases lay between the germline ends. The germline V gene encodes CDR1 LNHDA and CDR2 SQIVND (reference sequence). The full variable domain, in which reference TRBV19 and TRBJ2-1 provide the parts outside the CDR3, is DGGITQSPKYLFRKEGQNVTLSCEQNLNHDAMYWYRQDPGQGLRLIYYSQIVNDFQKGDIAEGYSVSREKKESFPLTVTSAQKNPTAFYLCASSPGRNEQFFGPGTRLTVL.

This clone has a handful of counts. The rearrangement joins TRBV9 to TRBJ2-3; the match to TRBD2 covers 7 bases. This CDR3 has 13 residues. Germline values: CDR1 SGDLS, CDR2 YYNGEE. With 4 bases clipped from V and 3 bases from J, the junction kept 2 bases outside the gene matches. The CDR3 loop reads CASSRDYTDTQYF. In nucleotides, the CDR3 is TGTGCCAGCAGCCGGGACTATACAGATACGCAGTATTTT.

This chain links TRBV5-4 with TRBJ2-1; 9 positions agree with TRBD1. V lost 1 base to trimming and J lost 2 bases; unmatched junction nucleotides: 4. This CDR3 is 16 amino acids long. The germline CDR1 and CDR2 sequences are SGHNT and YYREEE (reference sequence). The CDR3 DNA sequence: TGTGCCAGCAGCTTGCCGGGACAGGGTACCTACAATGAGCAGTTCTTC. Translated, it gives CASSLPGQGTYNEQFF.

J is TRBJ1-6 and V is TRBV6-6; 7 bases map to TRBD1. This CDR3 has 15 amino acids. The junction had 5 bases not matched to a gene; V was cut back by 3 bases and J by 6 bases. The V gene's germline CDR1 is MNHNY and CDR2 SVGAGI (reference sequence). This CDR3 is CASSYFRDSNSPLHF. The CDR3 DNA reads TGTGCCAGCAGTTATTTCCGGGACAGTAATTCACCCCTCCACTTT.

This clone occurred a few times. The V call is TRBV7-2, the J call TRBJ1-3, with 9 positions matching TRBD1. This CDR3 spans 16 amino acids. Germline V gives CDR1 SGHTA, CDR2 FQGNSA. V lost 5 bases to trimming and J lost 2 bases; unmatched junction nucleotides: 7. The CDR3 sequence is CASSKDRGMAGNTIYF. CDR3 bases: TGTGCCAGCAGCAAGGACAGGGGTATGGCTGGAAACACCATATATTTT. Supplemented by reference TRBV7-2 and TRBJ1-3, the full variable domain reads GAGVSQSPSNKVTEKGKDVELRCDPISGHTALYWYRQSLGQGLEFLIYFQGNSAPDKSGLPSDRFSAERTGGSVSTLTIQRTQQEDSAVYLCASSKDRGMAGNTIYFGEGSWLTVV.

This rearrangement joins TRBV7-3 to TRBJ2-1; unclear D gene. The CDR3 is 12 residues long. Trimming shortened V by 2 bases and J by 6 bases, and 5 bases separated the two germline ends. In germline, CDR1 is SGHTA, CDR2 FQGTGA. In DNA, the CDR3 is TGTGCCAGCAGCTTACCGGGCAATGAGCAGTTCTTC. Translating gives CASSLPGNEQFF.

This clone occurred a few times. V usage is TRBV9 and J usage is TRBJ2-1; 7 bases agree with TRBD2. Germline CDR1 reads SGDLS; CDR2 reads YYNGEE. V lost 0 bases to trimming and J lost 2 bases; unmatched junction nucleotides: 2. The CDR3 contains 15 residues. CDR3 amino acids: CASSVGAGAYNEQFF. CDR3 nucleotide sequence: TGTGCCAGCAGCGTAGGGGCGGGGGCCTACAATGAGCAGTTCTTC.

The chain links TRBV6-1 to TRBJ2-3; a possible D gene is TRBD2 (5 bases). Trimming removed 0 bases at V and 3 bases at J, with 10 bases between. This CDR3 has 15 residues. Germline V CDR1 and CDR2: MNHNS, SASEGT. DNA of the CDR3: TGTGCCAGCAGTGAAGCTTGGAGGAAGACAGATACGCAGTATTTT. Protein: CASSEAWRKTDTQYF.

The chain recombines TRBV7-9 with TRBJ1-3; 7 nucleotides match TRBD1. With V trimmed by 5 bases and J by 5 bases, 9 bases remained unmatched. Germline V gives CDR1 SEHNR, CDR2 FQNEAQ (reference sequence). CDR3 length: 15 amino acids. The CDR3 loop is CASSQDRAERNTIYF. The CDR3 nucleotides read TGTGCCAGCAGCCAAGACAGGGCTGAGAGAAACACCATATATTTT.

This clone has just a few counts. This chain links TRBV2 with TRBJ2-5, with 7 bases identical to TRBD1. Germline-derived CDR1 and CDR2 are SNHLY and FYNNEI. The CDR3 is 14 residues long. Trimming took 6 bases from V and 4 from J; bases not matched to a gene: 8. The CDR3 DNA reads as TGTGCCAGCAGGGCCGACAGGGTGTCAGAGACCCAGTACTTC. It translates to CASRADRVSETQYF.

The chain has TRBV2 and TRBJ2-3; 7 bases line up with TRBD1. V was clipped by 7 bases and J by 9 bases; unmatched bases: 16. The CDR3 length is 15 residues. The germline gives CDR1 SNHLY, CDR2 FYNNEI. CDR3 nucleotides: TGTGCCAGCAATCCTACAGGGGCTTCGGGTGCCACGCAGTATTTT. Translating gives CASNPTGASGATQYF.

The sample holds one count of this clone. The rearrangement links TRBV19 to TRBJ1-6; D remains unclear. CDR3 length: 18 residues. CDR1 is LNHDA and CDR2 is SQIVND in the germline V gene (reference sequence). The V gene lost 5 bases and the J gene lost 7 bases, with 24 bases spanning the gap. The CDR3 loop reads CASSPATSGAVLNSPLHF. CDR3 bases: TGTGCCAGTAGTCCCGCGACGTCGGGTGCTGTGTTAAATTCACCCCTCCACTTT. Variable domain in full (rest from reference TRBV19 and TRBJ1-6): DGGITQSPKYLFRKEGQNVTLSCEQNLNHDAMYWYRQDPGQGLRLIYYSQIVNDFQKGDIAEGYSVSREKKESFPLTVTSAQKNPTAFYLCASSPATSGAVLNSPLHFGNGTRLTVT.

The rearrangement links TRBV27 to TRBJ1-2; D is ambiguous. The CDR3 is 15 amino acids. CDR1 and CDR2 (germline): MNHEY, SMNVEV (reference sequence). The V gene lost 0 bases and the J gene lost 8 bases, with 16 bases spanning the gap. CDR3 in DNA: TGTGCCAGCAGTTTATCCCCGATATTGGAGAGGGGCTACACCTTC. Residues: CASSLSPILERGYTF.

This clone is labeled medium-sized (0.01 to 0.1%). V and J are TRBV4-1 and TRBJ1-5; no clear D. The V end lost 4 bases, the J end lost 6 bases, and 19 bases lay between the germline ends. The CDR3 sequence is 16 residues long. Per germline, CDR1 MGHRA and CDR2 YSYEKL. CDR3 nucleotides: TGCGCCAGCAGCCCCAGCGGGGTCGAATACGCTCAGCCCCAGCATTTT. Encoded protein: CASSPSGVEYAQPQHF.

The chain is built from TRBV29-1 and TRBJ1-5; D is ambiguous. This CDR3 comprises 12 residues. Trimming shortened V by 4 bases and J by 3 bases, and 7 bases separated the two germline ends. The V gene's germline CDR1 is SQVTM and CDR2 ANQGSEA. Here the CDR3 reads CSVGGPNQPQHF. The CDR3 bases are TGCAGCGTTGGAGGGCCCAATCAGCCCCAGCATTTT.

V gene TRBV13 combines with J gene TRBJ2-5; 11 positions agree with TRBD2. Germline V gives CDR1 PRHDT, CDR2 FYEKMQ (reference sequence). This CDR3 is built from 16 residues. J gave up 3 bases and V 3 bases, and 6 bases lay outside the gene matches. DNA for the CDR3: TGTGCCAGCAGCTTTCTGGTGGGACTAGCGGAAGAGACCCAGTACTTC. It specifies CASSFLVGLAEETQYF.

This clone was seen only a few times. The CDR3 here is CASSLFREGPPEQFF. In DNA form, the CDR3 reads TGCGCCAGCAGCTTGTTTAGGGAGGGCCCTCCGGAGCAGTTCTTC. The gene calls are TRBV5-1 and TRBJ2-1; TRBD2 matches 7 bases. The CDR3 is 15 amino acids. Germline V gives CDR1 SGHRS, CDR2 YFSETQ. J was trimmed by 10 bases and V by 1 base; bases with no gene match: 11. The variable domain in full, with the rest retrieved from reference TRBV5-1 and TRBJ2-1, is KAGVTQTPRYLIKTRGQQVTLSCSPISGHRSVSWYQQTPGQGLQFLFEYFSETQRNKGNFPGRFSGRQFSNSRSEMNVSTLELGDSALYLCASSLFREGPPEQFFGPGTRLTVL.

The genes are TRBV2 and TRBJ1-2; D possibly corresponds to TRBD1 (5 bases). Between the trimmed V and J ends, which lost 1 base and 6 bases, there was a span of 12 bases. Germline V gene sequence: CDR1 SNHLY, CDR2 FYNNEI. The length of the CDR3 is 14 residues. The CDR3 DNA reads TGTGCCAGCAGTGAAGTAGAGGGAGGGGATGGCTACACCTTC. It codes for CASSEVEGGDGYTF. The entire variable domain, with the rest obtained from reference TRBV2 and TRBJ1-2, is as follows: EPEVTQTPSHQVTQMGQEVILRCVPISNHLYFYWYRQILGQKVEFLVSFYNNEISEKSEIFDDQFSVERPDGSNFTLKIRSTKLEDSAMYFCASSEVEGGDGYTFGSGTRLTVV.

This clone was detected a few times. This rearrangement joins TRBV28 to TRBJ1-2, with 8 positions matching TRBD1. The V gene's germline CDR1 is MDHEN and CDR2 SYDVKM. CDR3 length: 14 residues. With V trimmed by 5 bases and J by 7 bases, 9 bases remained unmatched. The CDR3 DNA is TGTGCCAGCAGTCCGGGACAGGTTGCTGGTGGCTACACCTTC. Translated, it gives CASSPGQVAGGYTF.

This clone was seen only once. The J gene is TRBJ2-3, the V gene TRBV30; D unclear. This CDR3 comprises 14 residues. CDR1 is GTSNPN, CDR2 SVGIG, per germline (reference sequence). V was cut by 0 bases and J by 0 bases, with 7 bases left in between. CDR3 residues: CAWSVLGSTDTQYF. CDR3 nucleotides: TGTGCCTGGAGTGTATTGGGCAGCACAGATACGCAGTATTTT.

The chain couples TRBV7-8 to TRBJ2-3; 8 positions agree with TRBD2. Germline lookup yields CDR1 SGHVS and CDR2 FQNEAQ. The CDR3 sequence is 18 residues long. V dropped 1 base and J dropped 0; count of bases not matched to a gene: 9. The CDR3 sequence is CASSLGGASGYSTDTQYF. CDR3 DNA sequence: TGTGCCAGCAGCTTAGGCGGGGCTAGCGGGTATAGCACAGATACGCAGTATTTT.

This chain connects TRBV5-6 to TRBJ2-3, with 8 bases aligning to TRBD2. Germline V gene lookup returns CDR1 SGHDT and CDR2 YYEEEE. The trim removed 3 bases at V and 6 bases at J, leaving 6 bases unmatched. The CDR3 totals 14 residues. The CDR3 DNA sequence: TGTGCCAGCAGCTCCGGGGGGGCCGGGGATACGCAGTATTTT. The encoded protein is CASSSGGAGDTQYF.